These 5 T cell receptor beta chains share one sample of origin, sequenced in a study of T-cell reconstitution after alpha-beta-depleted transplantation in children (dated by TCRdb to about 2016). To prepare the library, PCR was applied. This sample was sequenced with an Illumina HiSeq 2500. To normalize quantification of the TCRbeta repertoire, the TCR libraries were built with molecular barcoding that relied on unique molecular identifiers. The public sequencing data were trimmed at Q25 with fastp and processed into clonotypes with MiXCR by TCRdb, which kept only in-frame beta chains. Each entry is one CDR3 protein sequence, shown with its most common DNA and genes. The sample includes about 90,000 distinct CDR3 sequences, with approximately 8.4% observed a single time. Just under 7% of the sample goes to the ten largest clones. The specimen comprised PBMCs from the stem cell graft donor, sampled from the stem cell graft. The source of these receptors is a human donor who donated a stem cell graft to a child with congenital amegakaryocytic thrombocytopenia.

This clonotype came up many times. The J gene is TRBJ1-2, the V gene TRBV12-3 or TRBV12-4; tentative D call: TRBD1 (5 bases). With 8 bases removed from V and 10 bases from J, the gap between germline ends came to 26 bases. The CDR3 length is 15 residues. The CDR3 coding sequence is TGTGCCAGCGCCTCCTCCGGGACCGCCACCTCCGACTACACCTTC. Its translation is CASASSGTATSDYTF.

This clonotype was recorded at least ten times. The rearrangement joins TRBV7-9 to TRBJ1-1, with a weak D call TRBD1 (5 bases). V was clipped by 6 bases and J by 3 bases, with 8 bases between them. Per germline, CDR1 SEHNR and CDR2 FQNEAQ (reference sequence). The CDR3 sequence is 12 residues long. The CDR3: CASSLQDTEAFF. The CDR3, as DNA: TGTGCCAGCAGTCTACAGGACACTGAAGCTTTCTTT.

This clonotype has a count of ten or more. The chain joins TRBV7-8 to TRBJ2-5; 8 bases fit TRBD1. The junction had 12 bases not matched to a gene; V was cut back by 5 bases and J by 4 bases. The CDR3 has 16 residues. Germline V gene data show CDR1 as SGHVS and CDR2 as FQNEAQ. CDR3: CASSLDRGGESETQYF. CDR3 bases: TGTGCCAGCAGCCTCGACAGGGGAGGTGAATCAGAGACCCAGTACTTC. Complete variable domain (other parts from reference TRBV7-8 and TRBJ2-5): GAGVSQSPRYKVAKRGQDVALRCDPISGHVSLFWYQQALGQGPEFLTYFQNEAQLDKSGLPSDRFFAERPEGSVSTLKIQRTQQEDSAVYLCASSLDRGGESETQYFGPGTRLLVL.

Many counts were recorded for this clonotype. The chain employs TRBV24-1 and TRBJ2-7; D remains ambiguous. This CDR3 contains 14 residues. V lost 2 bases and J lost 6, with 13 bases in between. Germline V gene sequence: CDR1 KGHDR, CDR2 SFDVKD. DNA for the CDR3: TGTGCCACCAGTGATTCTAACACACGTTCCGAGCAGTACTTC. This encodes CATSDSNTRSEQYF.

This clonotype showed up many times. V usage is TRBV6-2 or TRBV6-3 and J usage is TRBJ2-1; TRBD2 agrees at 11 bases. V lost 6 bases to trimming and J lost 7 bases; unmatched junction nucleotides: 8. CDR1 is MNHEY and CDR2 is SVGEGT in the germline V gene. The CDR3 loop spans 15 amino acids. CDR3 protein: CASRPSGRRGNEQFF. The CDR3 nucleotides read TGTGCCAGCAGACCTAGCGGGAGGAGAGGTAATGAGCAGTTCTTC.